Included here is one T cell receptor beta chain sequence, with context. This clonotype was seen only a few times. Its antigen is currently not known. No much larger clone exists at a distance of one base, and base qualities are not known. The data are from a study of blood T cells in healthy people across ages (dated by TCRdb to the mid-2010s). Regarding the study in general: In model experiments, roughly one uniquely barcoded TCR beta cDNA molecule per two T cells was captured by template switching. The donors were split into four age groups: young (average approximately 16 years), middle-aged (39), aged (roughly 68) and long-lived (approximately 80). To track age-related changes in TCR beta repertoire diversity, the study relied on deep sequencing normalized with unique cDNA molecular identifiers. For two donors (one aged 18 to 30 and one aged 80 or older), the study analyzed two additional independent replicas of 1 million unique cDNA reads from the same blood draw. To avoid experimental bias, donors of different ages were distributed randomly across sequencing lanes.

The research as a whole found: Because the CMV infection status of the donors was unknown, age-related changes in expanded clonotypes may potentially have been confounded. As age increased, observed TCR beta diversity per million T cells dropped in a roughly linear way, and a significant reduction was already evident by age 40. There was a strong correlation between observed TCR beta diversity and the percentage of naive T cells measured by flow cytometry. Estimates of total diversity based on one million sequenced T cells were regarded as lower bounds and as underestimates. Because profiling used bulk unsorted PBMCs, naive and antigen-experienced compartments could not be compared conclusively. Compared with the aged group, the long-lived group had more naive CD4+ T cells, fewer expanded clones and increased TCR diversity, suggesting age selection.

There are 14 amino acids in the CDR3, from cysteine to phenylalanine inclusive. Left in the record is the CDR3 DNA by itself, 42 bases read in frame from the first base. Library preparation employed 5' RACE. A second 7 to 11 cycle PCR used a sample-barcoded 5' primer and a J-beta primer mix. A template-switch 5' adaptor carrying 12 random nucleotides introduced a unique molecular identifier onto each TCR beta cDNA molecule. At least 3 million CDR3-containing paired-end reads were obtained from each sample. The Mint cDNA synthesis kit, primed by a TRBC-specific oligonucleotide, was used to synthesize first-strand cDNA from all RNA. After uracil-DNA glycosylase treatment, a first 18-cycle PCR used universal primers M1SS and BC2_uni_R on all cDNA. The study's processing was this. For normalization, 1 million high-quality reads were randomly selected from each sample, with every read carrying a distinct molecular identifier. Instead of being binned into consensus sequences, reads that shared molecular identifiers were thrown out. MiTCR, with a Q25 quality threshold and the strictest error-elimination algorithm, was used for CDR3 identification, clonotype clustering and error correction. A nonparametric unseen species model using Euler transformation provided a lower-bound estimate of total TCR beta diversity. TCRdb ran its own pipeline on the public reads, namely fastp trimming at Q25 and MiXCR clone calling, and kept in-frame beta chains. Rows matching on CDR3 protein sequence are summarized as one entry with the most common DNA and genes. V and J calls and clone size were set by TCRdb, not the authors. This sample lists 1,800,000 or so distinct CDR3 sequences; about two fifths were detected once. The biggest ten clones account for roughly 23% of the sample.

The approximately 41 donors, aged about 6 to 95 years, were systemically healthy Caucasian individuals from Russia. Each donor gave roughly 9.5 milliliters of peripheral blood, collected into EDTA-treated Vacutainer tubes. PBMCs were isolated by Ficoll-Paque density-gradient centrifugation, with at least 6 million obtained per sample. Total RNA, at least 6 micrograms per sample, was extracted from PBMCs with Trizol reagent. For every donor, an aliquot of PBMCs went through flow cytometry to measure the percentages of naive CD45RAhigh/CD27high T cells. Recombination linked TRBV12-3 or TRBV12-4 to TRBJ2-7, with the D assignment possibly TRBD1 or TRBD2, given 5 matching bases for each. The assigned J gene may be wrong: the sequence end matches TRBJ2-5 better. Sequencing was done on a sample of blood. The source is a human donor in good health. The nucleotide sequence is given as TGTGCCAGCAGTCCGGGACGGAGGCTAGAGACCCAGTACTTC. The resulting protein is CASSPGRRLETQYF.